This T cell receptor beta chain was recovered during a study of cytomegalovirus exposure and HLA in healthy donors. Across the whole study: The 650 to 850 first-cohort repertoires and the 95 to 150 validation repertoires shared the same platform, a later analysis reported. Findings of the study overall: There were over 150 TCR beta chains listed as cytomegalovirus-associated. Within the approximately 120 validation repertoires, first-cohort TCR clusters tended to co-occur, according to a later analysis.

Libraries were prepared by immunoSEQ multiplex PCR; TCRdb keeps only in-frame clonotypes and omits some of them. The top ten hold 0.3% to 0.4% of the sample, which has 250,000 to 300,000 clones, 90% seen once. Between the trimmed V and J ends, which lost 5 bases and 3 bases, there was a span of 13 bases. Looked up from germline, CDR1 is MNHEY and CDR2 is SVGAGI. This CDR3 has 15 amino acids. Turning to this clone: Antigen specificity is unknown.

The chain carries TRBV6-5 and TRBJ1-4; weak D call: TRBD1 (6 bases). The source of this sequence is a woman in her late teens or twenties in good health and CMV-seronegative. Sequenced material: PBMCs. The CDR3 protein is CASSKQGPSNEKLFF. Written as DNA, the CDR3 is TGTGCCAGCAGTAAACAGGGACCGTCTAATGAAAAACTGTTTTTT.